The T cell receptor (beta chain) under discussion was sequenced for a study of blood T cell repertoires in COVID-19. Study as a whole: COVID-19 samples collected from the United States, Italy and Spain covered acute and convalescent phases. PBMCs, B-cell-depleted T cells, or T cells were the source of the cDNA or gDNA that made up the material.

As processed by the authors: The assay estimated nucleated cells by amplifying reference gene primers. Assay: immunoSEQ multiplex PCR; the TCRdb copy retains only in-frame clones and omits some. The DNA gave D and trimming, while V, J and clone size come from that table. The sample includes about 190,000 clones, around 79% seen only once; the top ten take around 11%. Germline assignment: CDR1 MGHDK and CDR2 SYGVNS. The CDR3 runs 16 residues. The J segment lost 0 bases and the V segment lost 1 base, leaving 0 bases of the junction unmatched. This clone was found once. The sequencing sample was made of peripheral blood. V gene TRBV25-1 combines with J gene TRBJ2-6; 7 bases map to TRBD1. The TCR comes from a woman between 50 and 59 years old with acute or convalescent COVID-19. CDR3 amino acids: CASSEWTGSGANVLTF. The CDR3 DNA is TGTGCCAGCAGTGAATGGACAGGCTCTGGGGCCAACGTCCTGACTTTC.